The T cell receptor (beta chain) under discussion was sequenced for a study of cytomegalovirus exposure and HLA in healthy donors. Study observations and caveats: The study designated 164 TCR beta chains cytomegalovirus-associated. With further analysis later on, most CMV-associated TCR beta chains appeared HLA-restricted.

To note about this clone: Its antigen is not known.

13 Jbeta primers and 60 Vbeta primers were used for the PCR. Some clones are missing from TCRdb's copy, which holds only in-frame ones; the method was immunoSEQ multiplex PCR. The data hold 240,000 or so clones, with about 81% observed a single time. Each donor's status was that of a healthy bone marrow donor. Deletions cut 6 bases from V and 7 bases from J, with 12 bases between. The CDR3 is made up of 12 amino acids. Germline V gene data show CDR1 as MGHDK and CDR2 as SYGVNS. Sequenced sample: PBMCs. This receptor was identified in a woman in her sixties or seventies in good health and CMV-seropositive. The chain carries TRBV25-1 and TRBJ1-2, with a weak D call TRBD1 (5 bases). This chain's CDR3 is CASSQGWGGYTF. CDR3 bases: TGTGCCAGCAGCCAGGGTTGGGGTGGCTACACCTTC.